The 25 T cell receptor beta chains below were found in one sample sequenced in a study of blood T cell repertoires in COVID-19. Produced via immunoSEQ multiplex PCR; TCRdb's table is partial and in-frame only. The sample holds around 300,000 clones, around nine tenths seen once. The material sequenced was peripheral blood. The receptors shown here come from a man aged 50-59 years with active or convalescent COVID-19.

The rearrangement joins TRBV15 to TRBJ2-1; 9 bases are a match to TRBD2. The V gene end was trimmed by 2 bases and the J gene end by 4 bases; junction bases not matched to a gene: 6. CDR1 and CDR2 from the germline V gene are LNHNV and YYDKDF (reference sequence). This CDR3 is 16 amino acids long. For the CDR3, the DNA is TGTGCCACCAGCAGAACAGGGACTAGCTCGTACAATGAGCAGTTCTTC. It translates to CATSRTGTSSYNEQFF.

The CDR3 spells CAISPGLAGEQYF. CDR3 DNA sequence: TGTGCCATCTCCCCGGGACTAGCGGGGGAGCAGTACTTC. The chain joins TRBV10-3 to TRBJ2-7; 13 nucleotides match TRBD2. This CDR3 comprises 13 residues. The germline V gene encodes CDR1 ENHRY and CDR2 SYGVKD. V lost 8 bases to trimming and J lost 7 bases; unmatched junction nucleotides: 5.

In its sample, this clone was seen once. The chain joins TRBV11-2 to TRBJ1-4; 8 nucleotides match TRBD1. The CDR3 consists of 16 residues. CDR1 is SGHAT and CDR2 is FQNNGV in the germline V gene. The V gene end was trimmed by 4 bases and the J gene end by 5 bases; junction bases not matched to a gene: 9. The chain's CDR3 is CASSSLPGQANEKLFF. In nucleotides, the CDR3 is TGTGCCAGCAGCTCACTACCGGGACAGGCAAATGAAAAACTGTTTTTT.

V and J are TRBV20-1 and TRBJ2-3; 7 bases agree with TRBD2. This CDR3 region has 15 residues. The V gene end was trimmed by 3 bases and the J gene end by 1 base; junction bases not matched to a gene: 7. CDR1 and CDR2 from the germline V gene are DFQATT and SNEGSKA (reference sequence). The CDR3 DNA is TGCAGTGCTAGTTCCCCCAGCGGGGGCACAGATACGCAGTATTTT. Protein: CSASSPSGGTDTQYF.

The J gene is TRBJ1-2, the V gene TRBV3-1 (or the pseudogene TRBV3-2), with 8 bases that match TRBD1. With V trimmed by 4 bases and J by 3 bases, 13 bases remained unmatched. The germline CDR1 and CDR2 sequences are LGHDT and YNNKEL (reference sequence). The CDR3 runs 17 residues. CDR3 region: CASSPGTGIAGDYGYTF. DNA of the CDR3: TGTGCCAGCAGCCCCGGGACAGGCATAGCAGGCGACTATGGCTACACCTTC.

This chain connects TRBV6-6 to TRBJ1-6; a possible D gene is TRBD1 (6 bases). Germline V gene data show CDR1 as MNHNY and CDR2 as SVGAGI (reference sequence). V shed 2 bases and J shed 10 bases, with 18 bases lying between them. This CDR3 has 16 residues. The DNA for the CDR3 is TGTGCCAGCAGTTACGGGAACAGAGGGGGGGGATCACCCCTCCACTTT. It is translated as CASSYGNRGGGSPLHF.

V is TRBV5-1 and J is TRBJ2-1; 7 nucleotides match TRBD2. Germline CDR1 and CDR2: SGHRS and YFSETQ. The CDR3 runs to 18 residues. The ends lost 0 bases at V and 8 bases at J; junction bases unmatched: 17. The CDR3 reads CASSLVGRAVAGIHEQFF. The CDR3 DNA is TGCGCCAGCAGCTTGGTAGGCAGGGCGGTAGCGGGTATTCATGAGCAGTTCTTC.

J is TRBJ1-2 and V is TRBV4-3; TRBD1 matches at 9 bases. The V gene's germline CDR1 is LGHNA and CDR2 YSLEER. This CDR3 has 15 amino acids. Trimming took 1 base from V and 3 from J; bases not matched to a gene: 3. The DNA for the CDR3 is TGCGCCAGCAGCCAAGGACAGGGGGGTGACTATGGCTACACCTTC. Protein sequence: CASSQGQGGDYGYTF.

The chain employs TRBV6-2 or TRBV6-3 and TRBJ1-6, with 9 bases matching TRBD1. The CDR3 has 17 amino acids. Germline V gene sequence: CDR1 MNHEY, CDR2 SVGEGT. V was clipped by 4 bases and J by 8 bases; unmatched bases: 12. The DNA of the CDR3 is TGTGCCAGCAGTTTACTTCCCGGGACAGGGTTTGATTCACCCCTCCACTTT. This translates into CASSLLPGTGFDSPLHF.

The chain joins TRBV12-3 or TRBV12-4 to TRBJ2-7; no definite D call. CDR3 size: 13 residues. Trimming cost V 0 bases and J 4 bases, with 7 bases left between them. The CDR3 DNA sequence: TGTGCCAGCAGTTTAGCGGGCCCTTACGAGCAGTACTTC. Encoded protein: CASSLAGPYEQYF.

The rearrangement links TRBV30 to TRBJ1-1; 8 nucleotides align to TRBD1. CDR1 and CDR2 (germline): GTSNPN, SVGIG (reference sequence). The CDR3 is 12 residues long. The V and J ends lost 0 bases and 11 bases, in that order; junction bases with no gene match: 5. The CDR3 nucleotides are TGTGCCTGGAGTGTCTCGACAGGGGAGGCTTTCTTT. Its translation: CAWSVSTGEAFF.

The rearrangement uses TRBV4-1 and TRBJ2-3; 8 bases align to TRBD1. The CDR3 consists of 17 residues. J was trimmed by 4 bases and V by 0 bases; bases with no gene match: 9. CDR1 and CDR2 from the germline V gene are MGHRA and YSYEKL. The CDR3 DNA reads as TGCGCCAGCAGCCAAGAACTTGTGGCAGGGGGCCCAGATACGCAGTATTTT. It translates to CASSQELVAGGPDTQYF.

The genes are TRBV19 and TRBJ1-1; 9 bases fit TRBD1. J gave up 7 bases and V 0 bases, and 9 bases lay outside the gene matches. The length of the CDR3 is 16 residues. The germline CDR1 and CDR2 sequences are LNHDA and SQIVND (reference sequence). The DNA of the CDR3 is TGTGCCAGTAGTATAGAAGCCGGGACAGGGAGCGTTGAAGCTTTCTTT. Residues: CASSIEAGTGSVEAFF.

This rearrangement joins TRBV2 to TRBJ1-2; no clear D gene. CDR3 length: 14 amino acids. In germline, CDR1 is SNHLY, CDR2 FYNNEI. V dropped 7 bases and J dropped 2 bases, with 14 bases sitting between them. CDR3 DNA sequence: TGTGCCAGCACCCAAACCCCGGGGAACTATGGCTACACCTTC. Its protein is CASTQTPGNYGYTF.

The chain couples TRBV28 to TRBJ1-1; D gene ambiguous. Per the germline V gene, CDR1 is MDHEN and CDR2 is SYDVKM. The V gene lost 6 bases and the J gene lost 1 base, with 12 bases spanning the gap. CDR3 length: 14 amino acids. The CDR3 DNA reads as TGTGCCAGCAGCCTTGACACCCCGAACACTGAAGCTTTCTTT. Translated, it gives CASSLDTPNTEAFF. The variable domain in full, completed from reference TRBV28 and TRBJ1-1, reads DVKVTQSSRYLVKRTGEKVFLECVQDMDHENMFWYRQDPGLGLRLIYFSYDVKMKEKGDIPEGYSVSREKKERFSLILESASTNQTSMYLCASSLDTPNTEAFFGQGTRLTVV.

The chain couples TRBV29-1 to TRBJ2-7; the match to TRBD2 covers 9 bases. The ends lost 5 bases at V and 3 bases at J; junction bases unmatched: 5. CDR1 is SQVTM and CDR2 is ANQGSEA in the germline V gene. This CDR3 contains 13 residues. CDR3 amino acids: CSVCLAGLYEQYF. CDR3 DNA: TGCAGCGTTTGTCTAGCGGGACTCTACGAGCAGTACTTC.

The chain links TRBV2 to TRBJ2-3, with TRBD2 identical over 14 bases. CDR3 length: 20 residues. Germline CDR1 and CDR2: SNHLY and FYNNEI. With V trimmed by 4 bases and J by 2 bases, 14 bases remained unmatched. The CDR3 loop is CASSVRTSGRFTQFTDTQYF. In DNA form, the CDR3 reads TGTGCCAGCAGTGTGCGGACTAGCGGGAGGTTCACCCAATTCACAGATACGCAGTATTTT.

This clone was counted only a few times. Here the CDR3 DNA reads TGTGCCAGCACCTCGGACAGGATGAACGATCAGCCCCAGCATTTT. Amino acids: CASTSDRMNDQPQHF. The chain has TRBV6-4 and TRBJ1-5, with 7 positions matching TRBD1. This CDR3 has 15 residues. J gave up 5 bases and V 7 bases, and 11 bases lay outside the gene matches. Per the germline V gene, CDR1 is MRHNA and CDR2 is SNTAGT.

The CDR3 protein is CAWLSPGNTIYF. For the CDR3, the DNA is TGTGCCTGGCTCTCTCCGGGAAACACCATATATTTT. The chain joins TRBV30 to TRBJ1-3, with D uncertain. CDR3 length: 12 residues. Germline CDR1 is GTSNPN and CDR2 is SVGIG (reference sequence). V lost 5 bases to trimming and J lost 4 bases, with 9 bases between them.

The count of this clone is one. The chain carries TRBV2 and TRBJ1-3; D not resolved. The CDR3 length is 15 residues. V dropped 2 bases and J dropped 4 bases, with 12 bases sitting between them. Germline-derived CDR1 and CDR2 are SNHLY and FYNNEI. The CDR3 loop reads CASSEQFRRGNTIYF. The CDR3 region has the DNA TGTGCCAGCAGTGAACAGTTCAGGAGGGGAAACACCATATATTTT.

V is TRBV5-6 and J is TRBJ1-1; TRBD1 might be the D (6 bases). Germline V gives CDR1 SGHDT, CDR2 YYEEEE. The CDR3 is made up of 16 amino acids. V was clipped by 4 bases and J by 3 bases, with 19 bases between them. The DNA for the CDR3 is TGTGCCAGCAGCCCCGGTGGGGGCAGGAGGCACACTGAAGCTTTCTTT. Amino acids: CASSPGGGRRHTEAFF.

This rearrangement joins TRBV19 to TRBJ1-5, with TRBD1 as a possible D gene (6 bases). The CDR3 is 16 residues long. Germline V lookup: CDR1 LNHDA, CDR2 SQIVND (reference sequence). Trimming shortened V by 3 bases and J by 5 bases, and 17 bases separated the two germline ends. The CDR3 is CASSIRGDRRHQPQHF. In DNA, the CDR3 is TGTGCCAGTAGTATTAGGGGCGACAGGAGGCATCAGCCCCAGCATTTT.

This clone was observed a single time. The chain has TRBV2 and TRBJ2-5, with D perhaps matching TRBD2 (6 bases). The CDR3 has 14 amino acids. Trimming took off 2 bases at V and 1 base at J, with 8 bases between the two ends. Germline V gene lookup returns CDR1 SNHLY and CDR2 FYNNEI. The DNA for the CDR3 is TGTGCCAGCAGTGAAACTAGCAGCCAAGAGACCCAGTACTTC. Translation: CASSETSSQETQYF.

J is TRBJ2-1 and V is TRBV18; no clear D gene. The CDR3 runs 16 residues. V lost 0 bases and J lost 0, with 9 bases in between. Per germline, CDR1 KGHSH and CDR2 LQKENI. The CDR3 bases are TGTGCCAGCTCACCACCGGGCCTTTCCTCCTACAATGAGCAGTTCTTC. It codes for CASSPPGLSSYNEQFF. Variable domain in full (rest from reference TRBV18 and TRBJ2-1): NAGVMQNPRHLVRRRGQEARLRCSPMKGHSHVYWYRQLPEEGLKFMVYLQKENIIDESGMPKERFSAEFPKEGPSILRIQQVVRGDSAAYFCASSPPGLSSYNEQFFGPGTRLTVL.

This chain joins TRBV3-1 (or the pseudogene TRBV3-2) and TRBJ1-1; the match to TRBD1 covers 10 bases. The length of the CDR3 is 15 residues. CDR1 and CDR2 (germline): LGHDT, YNNKEL (reference sequence). The junction had 7 bases not matched to a gene; V was cut back by 4 bases and J by 5 bases. The CDR3 spells CASSPSRGQGTEAFF. CDR3 DNA: TGTGCCAGCAGCCCCTCCCGGGGACAGGGGACTGAAGCTTTCTTT.